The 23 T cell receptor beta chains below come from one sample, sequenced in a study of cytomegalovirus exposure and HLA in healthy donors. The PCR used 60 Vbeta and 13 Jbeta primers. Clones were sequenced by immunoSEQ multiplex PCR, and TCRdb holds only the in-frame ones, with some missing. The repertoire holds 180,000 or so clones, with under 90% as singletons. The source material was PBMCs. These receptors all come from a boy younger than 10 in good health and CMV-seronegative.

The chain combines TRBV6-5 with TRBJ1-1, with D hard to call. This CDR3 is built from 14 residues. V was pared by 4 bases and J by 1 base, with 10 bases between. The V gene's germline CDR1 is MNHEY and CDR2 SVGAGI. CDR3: CASSWSYSNTEAFF. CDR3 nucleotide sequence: TGTGCCAGCAGTTGGTCATACTCGAACACTGAAGCTTTCTTT.

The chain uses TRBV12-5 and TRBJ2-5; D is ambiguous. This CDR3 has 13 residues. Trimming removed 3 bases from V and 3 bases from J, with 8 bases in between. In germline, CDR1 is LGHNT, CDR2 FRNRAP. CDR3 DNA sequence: TGTGCTAGTGGTTTAGGCAGGAAAGAGACCCAGTACTTC. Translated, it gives CASGLGRKETQYF.

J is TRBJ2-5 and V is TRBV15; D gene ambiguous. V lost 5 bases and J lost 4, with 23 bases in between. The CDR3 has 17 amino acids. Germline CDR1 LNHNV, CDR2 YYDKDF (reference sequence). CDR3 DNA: TGTGCCACCAGCTCACCAAATGGGCAGCTTCTAACAGAGACCCAGTACTTC. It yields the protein CATSSPNGQLLTETQYF.

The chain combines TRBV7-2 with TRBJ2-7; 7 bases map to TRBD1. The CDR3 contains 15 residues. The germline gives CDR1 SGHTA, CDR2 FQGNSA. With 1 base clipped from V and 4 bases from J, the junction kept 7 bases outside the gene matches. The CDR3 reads CASSLGSGGMYEQYF. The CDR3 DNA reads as TGTGCCAGCAGCTTAGGGTCAGGGGGTATGTACGAGCAGTACTTC.

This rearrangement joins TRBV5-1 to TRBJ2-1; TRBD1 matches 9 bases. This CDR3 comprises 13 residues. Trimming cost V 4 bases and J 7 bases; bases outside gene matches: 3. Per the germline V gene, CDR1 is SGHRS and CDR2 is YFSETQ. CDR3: CASSPQGANEQFF. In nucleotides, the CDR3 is TGCGCCAGCAGCCCACAGGGGGCAAATGAGCAGTTCTTC. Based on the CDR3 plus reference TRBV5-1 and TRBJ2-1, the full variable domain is KAGVTQTPRYLIKTRGQQVTLSCSPISGHRSVSWYQQTPGQGLQFLFEYFSETQRNKGNFPGRFSGRQFSNSRSEMNVSTLELGDSALYLCASSPQGANEQFFGPGTRLTVL.

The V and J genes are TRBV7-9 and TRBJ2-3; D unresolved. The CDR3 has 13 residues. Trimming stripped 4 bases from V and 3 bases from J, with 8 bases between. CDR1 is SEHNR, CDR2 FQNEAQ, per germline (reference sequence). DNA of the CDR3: TGTGCCAGCAGCTCACCCCGGACAGATACGCAGTATTTT. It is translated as CASSSPRTDTQYF.

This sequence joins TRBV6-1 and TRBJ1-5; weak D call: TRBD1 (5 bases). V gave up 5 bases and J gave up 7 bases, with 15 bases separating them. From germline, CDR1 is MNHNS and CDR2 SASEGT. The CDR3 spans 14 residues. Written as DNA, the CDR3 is TGTGCCAGCAGTACTAACGGGGGGGGACAGCCCCAGCATTTT. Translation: CASSTNGGGQPQHF.

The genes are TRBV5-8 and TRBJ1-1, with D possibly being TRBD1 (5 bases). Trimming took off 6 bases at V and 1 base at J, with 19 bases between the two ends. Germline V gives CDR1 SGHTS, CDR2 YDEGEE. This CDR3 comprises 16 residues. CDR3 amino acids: CASTVSQGYRNTEAFF. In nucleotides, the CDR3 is TGTGCCAGCACCGTGTCCCAGGGCTACCGGAACACTGAAGCTTTCTTT.

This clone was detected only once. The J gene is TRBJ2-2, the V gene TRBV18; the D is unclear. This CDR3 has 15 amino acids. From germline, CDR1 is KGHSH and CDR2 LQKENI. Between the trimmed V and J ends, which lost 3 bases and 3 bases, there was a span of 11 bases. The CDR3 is CASSPGSVHTGELFF. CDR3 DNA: TGTGCCAGCTCACCCGGTTCTGTCCACACCGGGGAGCTGTTTTTT.

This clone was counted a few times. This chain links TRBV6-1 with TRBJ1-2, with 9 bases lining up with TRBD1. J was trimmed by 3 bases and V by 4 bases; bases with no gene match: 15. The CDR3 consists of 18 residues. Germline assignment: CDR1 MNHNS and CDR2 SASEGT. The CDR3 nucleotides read TGTGCCAGCAGTGTACCGGGACAGGGAAAAATTTGGGACTATGGCTACACCTTC. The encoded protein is CASSVPGQGKIWDYGYTF.

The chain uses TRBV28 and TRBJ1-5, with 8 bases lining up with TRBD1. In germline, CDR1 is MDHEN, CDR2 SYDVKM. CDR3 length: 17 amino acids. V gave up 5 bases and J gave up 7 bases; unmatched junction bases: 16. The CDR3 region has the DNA TGTGCCAGCAGTGAGGACAGGGAAAGGGATCGGGGACAGCCCCAGCATTTT. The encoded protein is CASSEDRERDRGQPQHF.

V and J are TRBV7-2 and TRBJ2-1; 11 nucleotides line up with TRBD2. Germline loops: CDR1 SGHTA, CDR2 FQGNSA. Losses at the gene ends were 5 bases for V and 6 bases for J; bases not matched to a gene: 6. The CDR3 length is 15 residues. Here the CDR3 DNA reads TGTGCCAGCAGCCGTCTAGCGGGGGGCCCCAATGAGCAGTTCTTC. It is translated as CASSRLAGGPNEQFF.

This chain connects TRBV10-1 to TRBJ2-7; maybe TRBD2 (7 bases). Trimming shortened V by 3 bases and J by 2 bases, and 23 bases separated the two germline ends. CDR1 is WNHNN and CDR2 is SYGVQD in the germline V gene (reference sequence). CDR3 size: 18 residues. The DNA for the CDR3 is TGCGCCAGCAGTGATTCGGGGGGCTTGATACGAAACACCTACGAGCAGTACTTC. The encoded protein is CASSDSGGLIRNTYEQYF.

The CDR3 DNA is TGCGCCAGCAGCCAGTTGAGGGCTTCTGGAAACACCATATATTTT. Translating it yields CASSQLRASGNTIYF. The chain has TRBV4-3 and TRBJ1-3; D uncertain. V was shortened by 3 bases and J by 1 base, with 10 bases between the two germline ends. Germline V lookup: CDR1 LGHNA, CDR2 YSLEER. This CDR3 is 15 amino acids long.

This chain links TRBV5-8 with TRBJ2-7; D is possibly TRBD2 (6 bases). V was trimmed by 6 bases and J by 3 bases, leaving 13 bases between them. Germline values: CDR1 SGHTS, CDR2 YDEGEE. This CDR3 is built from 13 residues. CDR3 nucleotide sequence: TGTGCCAGCACCGATCCCGGGGGCTACGAGCAGTACTTC. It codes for CASTDPGGYEQYF. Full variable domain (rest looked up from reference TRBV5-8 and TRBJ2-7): EAGVTQSPTHLIKTRGQQATLRCSPISGHTSVYWYQQALGLGLQFLLWYDEGEERNRGNFPPRFSGRQFPNYSSELNVNALELEDSALYLCASTDPGGYEQYFGPGTRLTVT.

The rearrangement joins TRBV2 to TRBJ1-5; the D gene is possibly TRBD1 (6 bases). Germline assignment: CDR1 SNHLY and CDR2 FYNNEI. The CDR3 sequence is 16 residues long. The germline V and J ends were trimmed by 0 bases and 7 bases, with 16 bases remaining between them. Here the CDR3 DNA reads TGTGCCAGCAGTGAAGCGCGAGACAGGTTCCGCCAGCCCCAGCATTTT. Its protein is CASSEARDRFRQPQHF.

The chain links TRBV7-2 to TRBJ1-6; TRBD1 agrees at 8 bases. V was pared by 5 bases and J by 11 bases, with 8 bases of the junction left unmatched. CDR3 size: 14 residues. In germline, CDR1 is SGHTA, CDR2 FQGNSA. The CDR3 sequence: CASSPWAGGTPLHF. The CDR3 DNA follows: TGTGCCAGCAGCCCATGGGCAGGGGGCACACCCCTCCACTTT.

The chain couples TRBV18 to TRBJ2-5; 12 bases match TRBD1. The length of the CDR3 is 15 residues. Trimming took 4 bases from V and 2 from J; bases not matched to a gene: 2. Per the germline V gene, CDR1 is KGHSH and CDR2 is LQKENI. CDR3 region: CASSRDRGQQETQYF. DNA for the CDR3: TGTGCCAGCTCACGGGACAGGGGGCAGCAAGAGACCCAGTACTTC.

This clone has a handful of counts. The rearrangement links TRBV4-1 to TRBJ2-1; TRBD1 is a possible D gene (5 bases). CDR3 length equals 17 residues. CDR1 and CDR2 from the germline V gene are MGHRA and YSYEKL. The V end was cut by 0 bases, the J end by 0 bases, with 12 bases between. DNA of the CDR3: TGCGCCAGCAGCCAAGAAGGACACCCGAGCTCCTACAATGAGCAGTTCTTC. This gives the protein CASSQEGHPSSYNEQFF.

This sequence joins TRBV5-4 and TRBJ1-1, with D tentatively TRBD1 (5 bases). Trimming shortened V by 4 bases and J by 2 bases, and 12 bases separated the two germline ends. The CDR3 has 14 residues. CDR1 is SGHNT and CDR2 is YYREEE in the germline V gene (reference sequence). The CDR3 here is CASSTRQQNTEAFF. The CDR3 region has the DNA TGTGCCAGCAGCACAAGACAGCAAAACACTGAAGCTTTCTTT.

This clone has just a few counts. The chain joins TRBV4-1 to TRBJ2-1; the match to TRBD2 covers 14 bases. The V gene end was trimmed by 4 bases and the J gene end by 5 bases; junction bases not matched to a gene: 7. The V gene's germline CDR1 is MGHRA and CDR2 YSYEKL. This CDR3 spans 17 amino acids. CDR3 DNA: TGCGCCAGCAGCCGGGGACTAGCGGGGGTTCTCAACAATGAGCAGTTCTTC. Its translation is CASSRGLAGVLNNEQFF.

The CDR3 reads CASSPPGRGHEQYF. The CDR3 nucleotides are TGTGCCAGCAGCCCACCGGGCAGGGGCCACGAGCAGTACTTC. The V and J genes are TRBV7-9 and TRBJ2-7; D perhaps matches TRBD1 (6 bases). The CDR3 loop spans 14 amino acids. V lost 5 bases to trimming and J lost 5 bases, with 16 bases between them. Germline CDR1 is SEHNR and CDR2 is FQNEAQ (reference sequence).

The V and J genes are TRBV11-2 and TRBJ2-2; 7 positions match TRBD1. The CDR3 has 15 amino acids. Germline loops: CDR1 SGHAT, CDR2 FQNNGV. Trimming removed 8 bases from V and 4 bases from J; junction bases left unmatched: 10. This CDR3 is CASGKGAVGTGELFF. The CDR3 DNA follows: TGTGCCAGCGGAAAGGGGGCAGTTGGCACCGGGGAGCTGTTTTTT.